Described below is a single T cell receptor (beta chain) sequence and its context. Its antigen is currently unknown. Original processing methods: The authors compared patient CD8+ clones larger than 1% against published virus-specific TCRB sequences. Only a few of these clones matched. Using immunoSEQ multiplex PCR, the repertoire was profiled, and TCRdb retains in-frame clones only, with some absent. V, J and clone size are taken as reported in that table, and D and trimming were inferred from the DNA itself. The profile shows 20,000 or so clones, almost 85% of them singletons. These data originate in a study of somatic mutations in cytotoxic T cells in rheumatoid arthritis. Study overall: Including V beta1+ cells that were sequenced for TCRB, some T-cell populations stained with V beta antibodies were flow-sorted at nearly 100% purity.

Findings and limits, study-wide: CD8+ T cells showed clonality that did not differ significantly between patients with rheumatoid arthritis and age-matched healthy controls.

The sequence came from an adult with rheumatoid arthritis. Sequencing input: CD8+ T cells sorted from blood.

CDR3 in DNA: TGTGCCAGCAGTGACAGGGCGAACACTGAAGCTTTCTTT. Translating it yields CASSDRANTEAFF. The V gene is TRBV2, the J gene TRBJ1-1, with D possibly matching TRBD1 (5 bases). CDR3 length: 13 residues. V was trimmed by 3 bases and J by 1 base, leaving 6 bases between them. The germline V gene has CDR1 SNHLY and CDR2 FYNNEI.